The 4 T cell receptor beta chains below all came from one sample that was sequenced in a study of blood T cell repertoires in COVID-19. Using immunoSEQ multiplex PCR, the repertoire was profiled, and TCRdb retains in-frame clones only, with some absent. The table has 40,000 to 50,000 clones, 88% seen once; the top ten hold 4.8%. Sequenced material: peripheral blood. These receptors were taken from a human donor in a cohort sampled during active COVID-19.

The chain couples TRBV6-2 or TRBV6-3 to TRBJ2-7; D possibly corresponds to TRBD2 (6 bases). This CDR3 contains 14 residues. Germline CDR1 reads MNHEY; CDR2 reads SVGEGT. Trimming cost V 2 bases and J 5 bases, with 13 bases left between them. CDR3 protein: CASSYARLGNEQYF. The CDR3 bases are TGTGCCAGCAGTTACGCGAGACTAGGAAACGAGCAGTACTTC.

The gene calls are TRBV2 and TRBJ2-7; 9 bases are a match to TRBD2. Trimming at V came to 8 bases and at J to 4 bases, leaving 6 bases not matched to a gene. The CDR3 has 13 residues. Germline V gene data show CDR1 as SNHLY and CDR2 as FYNNEI. In DNA, the CDR3 is TGTGCCAGCTTAGCGGGAGATGTTTACGAGCAGTACTTC. This encodes CASLAGDVYEQYF. Based on the CDR3 plus reference TRBV2 and TRBJ2-7, the full variable domain is EPEVTQTPSHQVTQMGQEVILRCVPISNHLYFYWYRQILGQKVEFLVSFYNNEISEKSEIFDDQFSVERPDGSNFTLKIRSTKLEDSAMYFCASLAGDVYEQYFGPGTRLTVT.

The V call is TRBV7-9, the J call TRBJ2-1, with 8 bases matching TRBD2. Looked up from germline, CDR1 is SEHNR and CDR2 is FQNEAQ (reference sequence). The CDR3 has 13 amino acids. Losses at the gene ends were 3 bases for V and 9 bases for J; bases not matched to a gene: 4. The CDR3 DNA follows: TGTGCCAGCAGCTTCGGACTAGCATTTGAGCAGTTCTTC. It codes for CASSFGLAFEQFF.

The J gene is TRBJ2-7, the V gene TRBV6-4; 8 bases fit TRBD2. Looked up from germline, CDR1 is MRHNA and CDR2 is SNTAGT. J gave up 3 bases and V 2 bases, and 6 bases lay outside the gene matches. The CDR3 is made up of 15 amino acids. The CDR3 DNA sequence: TGTGCCAGCAGTGACCAGGCCAGCGGGAGCTACGAGCAGTACTTC. Protein: CASSDQASGSYEQYF.